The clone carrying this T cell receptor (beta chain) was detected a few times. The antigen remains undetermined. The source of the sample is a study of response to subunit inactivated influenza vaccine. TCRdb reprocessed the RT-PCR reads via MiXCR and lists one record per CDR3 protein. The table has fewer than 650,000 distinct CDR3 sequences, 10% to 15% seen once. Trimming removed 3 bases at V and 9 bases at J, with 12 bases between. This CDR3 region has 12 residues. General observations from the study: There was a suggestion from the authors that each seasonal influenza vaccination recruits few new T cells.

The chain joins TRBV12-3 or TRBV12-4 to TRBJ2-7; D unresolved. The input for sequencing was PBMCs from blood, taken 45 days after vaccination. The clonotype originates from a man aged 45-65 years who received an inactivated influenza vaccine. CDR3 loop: CASSFSPIWQYF. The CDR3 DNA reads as TGTGCCAGCAGTTTTAGCCCCATATGGCAGTACTTC.